Reported below is one T cell receptor (beta chain). Its target is unknown. These data come from a study of graft-versus-host responses after intestinal transplantation. The overall study: Each recipient received anti-thymocyte globulin induction, then tacrolimus and steroids for 2 to 3 years.

The repertoire was sequenced with immunoSEQ multiplex PCR; TCRdb's copy has only in-frame clones and lacks some. This sample carries under 20,000 clones, around nine tenths of them seen once, and the ten largest clones take over 8%. The J segment lost 7 bases and the V segment lost 6 bases, leaving 5 bases of the junction unmatched. This CDR3 is 13 amino acids long. The germline gives CDR1 MNHEY, CDR2 SVGAGI. Study-wide results and caveats: The recipient marrow held GvH clones, and some of them showed up first in ileum or blood.

The starting material was PBMCs, obtained about 240 days after intestinal transplant. This TCR derives from a human patient who received an intestinal transplant, so some T cells may come from the graft donor. The chain employs TRBV6-5 and TRBJ2-1; 8 bases are a match to TRBD1. The CDR3 here is CASRYRGDNEQFF. CDR3 DNA: TGTGCCAGCAGGTACAGGGGGGATAATGAGCAGTTCTTC.